The entry below gives a single T cell receptor (beta chain) sequence along with its context. The sample originates from a study of blood T cell repertoires in COVID-19. Overall study: Spain, Italy and the United States supplied samples that represented acute and convalescent COVID-19. T cells, B-cell-depleted T cells, or PBMCs supplied cDNA or gDNA.

The V end lost 0 bases, the J end lost 6 bases, and 14 bases lay between the germline ends. CDR3 size: 16 residues. Germline V lookup: CDR1 MGHRA, CDR2 YSYEKL. In the authors' workflow: Reference gene primer amplification gave nucleated cell count estimates. Clones were sequenced by immunoSEQ multiplex PCR, and TCRdb holds only the in-frame ones, with some missing. V, J and clone size derive from that table, while D and trimming were established from the DNA sequence. The sample has 150,000 to 200,000 clones, more than 80% seen once. Sequencing used peripheral blood. The clonotype comes from a man aged 55 to 70 with acute or convalescent COVID-19. V usage is TRBV4-1 and J usage is TRBJ2-2; maybe TRBD2 (6 bases). The CDR3 coding sequence is TGCGCCAGCAGCCAAGATATGGGAGGCGCGGCCGGGGAGCTGTTTTTT. As protein: CASSQDMGGAAGELFF.